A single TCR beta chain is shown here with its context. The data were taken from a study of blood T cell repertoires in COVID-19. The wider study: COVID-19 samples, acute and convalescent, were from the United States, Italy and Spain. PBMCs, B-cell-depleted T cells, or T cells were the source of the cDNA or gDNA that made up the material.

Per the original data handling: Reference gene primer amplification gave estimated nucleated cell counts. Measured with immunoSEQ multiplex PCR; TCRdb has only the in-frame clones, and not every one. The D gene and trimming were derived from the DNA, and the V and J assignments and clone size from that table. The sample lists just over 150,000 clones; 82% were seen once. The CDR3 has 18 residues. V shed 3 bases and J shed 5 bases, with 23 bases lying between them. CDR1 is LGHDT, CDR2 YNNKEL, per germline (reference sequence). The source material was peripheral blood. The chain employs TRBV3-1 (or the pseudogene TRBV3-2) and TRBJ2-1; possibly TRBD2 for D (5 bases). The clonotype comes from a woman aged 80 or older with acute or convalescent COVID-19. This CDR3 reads CASSQTLKRTALNNEQFF. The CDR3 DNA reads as TGTGCCAGCAGCCAGACCCTAAAAAGGACTGCCCTTAACAATGAGCAGTTCTTC.